The entry that follows covers one TCR beta chain sequence. The antigen is unknown. The PCR had 60 Vbeta and 13 Jbeta primers. Only in-frame clones appear in the TCRdb table, and some are missing; sequencing was by immunoSEQ multiplex PCR. The table shows around 200,000 clones, with less than 90% occurring only once. The sample originates from a study of cytomegalovirus exposure and HLA in healthy donors. The CDR3 runs 15 residues. The V end was cut by 11 bases, the J end by 1 base, with 20 bases between. Germline V lookup: CDR1 SGHDN, CDR2 FVKESK. Overall study findings and caveats: Analysis was carried out at a later point, and it linked a missense DCLRE1C variant to TCR beta V- and J-gene trimming.

V gene TRBV14 combines with J gene TRBJ1-2; the D gene is possibly TRBD1 (6 bases). Input material: PBMCs. This TCR was recovered from a man aged 50-59 years in good health and CMV-seronegative. CDR3 nucleotides: TGTGCCCCCCCGGAAAGGGGGTGGCATAACTATGGCTACACCTTC. Amino acids: CAPPERGWHNYGYTF.